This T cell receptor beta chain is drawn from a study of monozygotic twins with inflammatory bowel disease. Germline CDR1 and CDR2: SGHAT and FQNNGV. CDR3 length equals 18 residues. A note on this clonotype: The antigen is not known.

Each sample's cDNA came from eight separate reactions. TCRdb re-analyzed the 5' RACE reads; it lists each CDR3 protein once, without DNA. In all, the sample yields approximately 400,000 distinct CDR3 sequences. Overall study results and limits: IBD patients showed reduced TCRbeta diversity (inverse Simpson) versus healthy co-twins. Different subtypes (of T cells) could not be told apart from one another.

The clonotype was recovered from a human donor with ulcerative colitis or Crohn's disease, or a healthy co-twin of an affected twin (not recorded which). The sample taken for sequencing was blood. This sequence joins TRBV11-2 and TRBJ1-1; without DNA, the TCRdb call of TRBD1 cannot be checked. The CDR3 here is CASSPNVGTGTMNTEAFF.